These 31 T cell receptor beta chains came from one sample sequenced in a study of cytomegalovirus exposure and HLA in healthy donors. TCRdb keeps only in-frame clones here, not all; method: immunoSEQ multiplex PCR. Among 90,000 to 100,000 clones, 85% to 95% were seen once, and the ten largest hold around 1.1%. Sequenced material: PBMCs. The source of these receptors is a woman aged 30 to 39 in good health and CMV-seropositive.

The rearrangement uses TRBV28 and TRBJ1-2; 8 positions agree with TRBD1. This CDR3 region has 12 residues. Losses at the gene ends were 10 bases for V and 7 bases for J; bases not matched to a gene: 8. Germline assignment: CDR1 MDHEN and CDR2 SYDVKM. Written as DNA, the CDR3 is TGTGCCACCGCGGACAGGGTGTTTGGCTACACCTTC. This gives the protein CATADRVFGYTF.

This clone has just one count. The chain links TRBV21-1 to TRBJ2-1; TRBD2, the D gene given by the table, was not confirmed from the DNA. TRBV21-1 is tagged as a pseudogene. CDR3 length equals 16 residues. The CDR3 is CASSKLSSGRFNEQFF. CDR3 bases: TGTGCCAGCAGCAAATTGAGCAGCGGGAGGTTCAATGAGCAGTTCTTC.

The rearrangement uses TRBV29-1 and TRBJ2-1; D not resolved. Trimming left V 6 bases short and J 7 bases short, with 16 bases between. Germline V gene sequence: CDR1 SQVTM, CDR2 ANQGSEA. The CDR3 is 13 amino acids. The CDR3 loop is CSVAERHRNEQFF. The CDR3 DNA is TGCAGCGTCGCCGAAAGACACAGAAATGAGCAGTTCTTC.

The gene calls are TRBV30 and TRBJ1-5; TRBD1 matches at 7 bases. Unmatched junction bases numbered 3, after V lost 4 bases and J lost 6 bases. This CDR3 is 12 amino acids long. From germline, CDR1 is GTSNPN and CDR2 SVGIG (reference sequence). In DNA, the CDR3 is TGTGCCTGGAACAGGGGAGGTCAGCCCCAGCATTTT. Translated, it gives CAWNRGGQPQHF.

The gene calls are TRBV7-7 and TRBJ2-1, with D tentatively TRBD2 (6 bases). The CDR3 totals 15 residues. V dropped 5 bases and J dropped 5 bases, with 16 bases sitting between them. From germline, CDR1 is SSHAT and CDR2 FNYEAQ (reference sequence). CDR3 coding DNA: TGTGCCAGCAGCGTCGGAGGGCGATTGAACAATGAGCAGTTCTTC. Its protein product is CASSVGGRLNNEQFF.

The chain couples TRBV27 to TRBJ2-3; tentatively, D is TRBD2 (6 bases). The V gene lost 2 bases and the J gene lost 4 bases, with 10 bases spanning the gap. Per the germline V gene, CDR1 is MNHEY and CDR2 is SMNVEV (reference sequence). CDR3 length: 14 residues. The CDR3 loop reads CASSLRTTPDTQYF. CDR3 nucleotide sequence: TGTGCCAGCAGTTTAAGGACTACCCCAGATACGCAGTATTTT.

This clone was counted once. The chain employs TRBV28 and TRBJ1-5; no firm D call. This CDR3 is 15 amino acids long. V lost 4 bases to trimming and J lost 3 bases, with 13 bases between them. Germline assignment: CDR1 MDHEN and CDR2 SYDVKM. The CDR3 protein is CASSSPGLNNQPQHF. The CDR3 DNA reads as TGTGCCAGCAGTTCCCCGGGTCTGAACAATCAGCCCCAGCATTTT.

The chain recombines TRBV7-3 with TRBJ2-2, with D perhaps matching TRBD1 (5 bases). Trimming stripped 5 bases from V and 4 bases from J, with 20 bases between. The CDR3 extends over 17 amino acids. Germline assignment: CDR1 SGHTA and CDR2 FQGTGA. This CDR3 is CASSKTPGLGPTGELFF. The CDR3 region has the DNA TGTGCCAGCAGCAAAACCCCAGGCCTGGGGCCCACCGGGGAGCTGTTTTTT.

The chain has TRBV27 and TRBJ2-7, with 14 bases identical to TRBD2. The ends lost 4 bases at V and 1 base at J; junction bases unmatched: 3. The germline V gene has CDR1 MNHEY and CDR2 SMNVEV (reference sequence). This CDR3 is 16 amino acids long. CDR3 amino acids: CASSSWTSGRSYEQYF. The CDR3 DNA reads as TGTGCCAGCAGTTCCTGGACTAGCGGGAGGTCCTACGAGCAGTACTTC.

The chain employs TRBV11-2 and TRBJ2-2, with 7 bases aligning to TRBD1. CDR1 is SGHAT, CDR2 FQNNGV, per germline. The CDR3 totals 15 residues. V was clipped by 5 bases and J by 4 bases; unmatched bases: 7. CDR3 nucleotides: TGTGCCAGCAGCCCGGGACAGAAATTCACCGGGGAGCTGTTTTTT. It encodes CASSPGQKFTGELFF.

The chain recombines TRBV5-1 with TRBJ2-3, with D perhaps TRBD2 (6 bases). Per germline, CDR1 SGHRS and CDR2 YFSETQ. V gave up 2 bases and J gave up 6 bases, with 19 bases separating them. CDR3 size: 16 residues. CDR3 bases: TGCGCCAGCAGCTTTCACGGGGGATCTTCTTCGGATACGCAGTATTTT. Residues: CASSFHGGSSSDTQYF.

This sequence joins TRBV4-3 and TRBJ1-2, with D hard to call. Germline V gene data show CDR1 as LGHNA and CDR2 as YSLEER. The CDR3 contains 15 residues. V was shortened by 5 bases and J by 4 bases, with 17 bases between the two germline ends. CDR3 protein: CASSKYRDSIYGYTF. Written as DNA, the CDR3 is TGCGCCAGCAGCAAGTACCGAGACTCTATCTATGGCTACACCTTC.

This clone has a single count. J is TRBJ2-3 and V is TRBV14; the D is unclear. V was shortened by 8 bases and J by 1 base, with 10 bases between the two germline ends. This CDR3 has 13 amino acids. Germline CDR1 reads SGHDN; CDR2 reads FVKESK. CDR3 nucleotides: TGTGCCAGCCGCACAAGTGGCACAGATACGCAGTATTTT. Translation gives CASRTSGTDTQYF.

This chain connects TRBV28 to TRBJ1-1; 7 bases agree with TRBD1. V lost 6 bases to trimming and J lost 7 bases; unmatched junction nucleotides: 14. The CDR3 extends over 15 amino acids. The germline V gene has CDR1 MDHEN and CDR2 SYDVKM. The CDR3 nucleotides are TGTGCCAGCAGCATTCCGGGACAGAGAGTGTTTGAAGCTTTCTTT. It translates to CASSIPGQRVFEAFF.

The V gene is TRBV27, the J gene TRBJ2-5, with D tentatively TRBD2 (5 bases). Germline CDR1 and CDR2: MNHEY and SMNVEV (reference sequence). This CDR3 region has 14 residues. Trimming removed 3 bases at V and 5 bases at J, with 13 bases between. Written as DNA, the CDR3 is TGTGCCAGCAGTTTGGTGGGAGTCGGCGAGACCCAGTACTTC. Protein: CASSLVGVGETQYF.

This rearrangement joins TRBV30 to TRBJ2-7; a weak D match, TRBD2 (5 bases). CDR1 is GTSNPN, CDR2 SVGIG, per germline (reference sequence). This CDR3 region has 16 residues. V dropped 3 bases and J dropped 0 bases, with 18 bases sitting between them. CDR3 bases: TGTGCCTGGAGCCCCGTCCCGGGGTATTACTCCTACGAGCAGTACTTC. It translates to CAWSPVPGYYSYEQYF.

The chain's CDR3 is CASSPLAGRSYNEQFF. The CDR3 DNA reads as TGTGCCAGCAGCCCCCTAGCGGGACGATCCTACAATGAGCAGTTCTTC. This rearrangement joins TRBV7-9 to TRBJ2-1; 9 nucleotides line up with TRBD2. J gave up 1 base and V 5 bases, and 6 bases lay outside the gene matches. The CDR3 sequence is 16 residues long. Looked up from germline, CDR1 is SEHNR and CDR2 is FQNEAQ (reference sequence).

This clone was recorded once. The CDR3 DNA is TGTGCCAGCAGTCGTCTATTTATTTACGAGCAGTACTTC. Translation: CASSRLFIYEQYF. The chain joins TRBV28 to TRBJ2-7; D remains unclear. Germline values: CDR1 MDHEN, CDR2 SYDVKM. CDR3 size: 13 residues. V dropped 5 bases and J dropped 4 bases, with 12 bases sitting between them.

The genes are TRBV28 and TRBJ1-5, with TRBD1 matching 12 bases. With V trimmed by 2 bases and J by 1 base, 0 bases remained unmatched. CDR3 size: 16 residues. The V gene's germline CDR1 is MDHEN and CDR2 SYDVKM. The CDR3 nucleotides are TGTGCCAGCAGTTTAGGGACAGGGGGCAGCAATCAGCCCCAGCATTTT. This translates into CASSLGTGGSNQPQHF. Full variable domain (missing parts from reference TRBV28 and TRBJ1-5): DVKVTQSSRYLVKRTGEKVFLECVQDMDHENMFWYRQDPGLGLRLIYFSYDVKMKEKGDIPEGYSVSREKKERFSLILESASTNQTSMYLCASSLGTGGSNQPQHFGDGTRLSIL.

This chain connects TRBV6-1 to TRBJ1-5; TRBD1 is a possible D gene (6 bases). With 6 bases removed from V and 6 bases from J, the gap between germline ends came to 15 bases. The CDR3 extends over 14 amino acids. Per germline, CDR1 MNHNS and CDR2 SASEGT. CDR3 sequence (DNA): TGTGCCAGCAGACTAGGGGGTTGGGGTCAGCCCCAGCATTTT. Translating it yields CASRLGGWGQPQHF.

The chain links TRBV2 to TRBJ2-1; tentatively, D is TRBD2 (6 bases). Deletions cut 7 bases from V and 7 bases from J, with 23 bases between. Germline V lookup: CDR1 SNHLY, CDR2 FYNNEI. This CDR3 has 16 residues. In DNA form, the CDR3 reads TGTGCCAGCAAACGGTTTGCAACGGGAGTGAGTAATGAGCAGTTCTTC. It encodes CASKRFATGVSNEQFF.

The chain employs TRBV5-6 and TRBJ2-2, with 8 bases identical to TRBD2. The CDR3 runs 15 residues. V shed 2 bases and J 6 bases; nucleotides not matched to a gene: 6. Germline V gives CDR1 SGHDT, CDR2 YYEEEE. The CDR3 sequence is CASSFSSGPPGELFF. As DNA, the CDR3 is TGTGCCAGCAGCTTCTCTAGCGGGCCGCCCGGGGAGCTGTTTTTT. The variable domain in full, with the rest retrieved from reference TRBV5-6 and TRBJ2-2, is DAGVTQSPTHLIKTRGQQVTLRCSPKSGHDTVSWYQQALGQGPQFIFQYYEEEERQRGNFPDRFSGHQFPNYSSELNVNALLLGDSALYLCASSFSSGPPGELFFGEGSRLTVL.

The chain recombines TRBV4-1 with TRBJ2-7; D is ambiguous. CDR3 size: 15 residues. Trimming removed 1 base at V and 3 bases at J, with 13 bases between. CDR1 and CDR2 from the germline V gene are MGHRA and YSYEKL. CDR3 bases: TGCGCCAGCAGCCAAGTGAGCGCTACACTCTACGAGCAGTACTTC. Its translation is CASSQVSATLYEQYF.

CDR3 loop: CASTPGGLGGELFF. DNA for the CDR3: TGTGCCAGCACCCCAGGGGGCCTAGGCGGGGAGCTGTTTTTT. The chain has TRBV2 and TRBJ2-2, with 8 bases aligning to TRBD1. CDR1 is SNHLY, CDR2 FYNNEI, per germline. The CDR3 loop spans 14 amino acids. Trimming cost V 7 bases and J 7 bases; bases outside gene matches: 8.

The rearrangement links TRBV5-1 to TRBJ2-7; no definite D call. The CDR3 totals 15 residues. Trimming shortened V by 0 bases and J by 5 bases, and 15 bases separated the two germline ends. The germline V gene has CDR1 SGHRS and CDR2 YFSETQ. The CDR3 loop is CASSLASTVEHEQYF. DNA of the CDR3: TGCGCCAGCAGCTTGGCCAGCACAGTTGAACACGAGCAGTACTTC.

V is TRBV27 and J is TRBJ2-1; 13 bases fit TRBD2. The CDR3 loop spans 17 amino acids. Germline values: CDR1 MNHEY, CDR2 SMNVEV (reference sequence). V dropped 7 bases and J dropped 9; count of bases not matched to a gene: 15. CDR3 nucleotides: TGTGCCAGCACTCTCTATAGAGGGACTAGCGGGAATGCTGAGCAGTTCTTC. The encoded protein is CASTLYRGTSGNAEQFF.

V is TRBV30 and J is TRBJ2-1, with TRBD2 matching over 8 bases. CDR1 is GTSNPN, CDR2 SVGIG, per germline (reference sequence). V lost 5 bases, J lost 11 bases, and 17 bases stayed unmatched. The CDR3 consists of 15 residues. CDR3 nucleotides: TGTGCCTGGGGTGACTACCTTAGCGGGAACCAAAAGCAGTTCTTC. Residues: CAWGDYLSGNQKQFF.

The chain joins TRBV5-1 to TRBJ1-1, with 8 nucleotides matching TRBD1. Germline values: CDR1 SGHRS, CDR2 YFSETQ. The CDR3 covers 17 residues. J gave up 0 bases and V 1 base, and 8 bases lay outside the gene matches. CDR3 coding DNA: TGCGCCAGCAGCTTGAGAGACAGGGGAGTCGTGAACACTGAAGCTTTCTTT. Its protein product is CASSLRDRGVVNTEAFF.

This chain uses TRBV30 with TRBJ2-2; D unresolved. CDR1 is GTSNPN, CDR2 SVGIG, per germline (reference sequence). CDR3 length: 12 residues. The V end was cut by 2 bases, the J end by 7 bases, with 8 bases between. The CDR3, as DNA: TGTGCCTGGAGTCTAGGCGGCGGGGAGCTGTTTTTT. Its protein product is CAWSLGGGELFF.

The CDR3 protein is CASSISGRVEETQYF. The CDR3 nucleotides read TGTGCCAGTAGTATCTCAGGCAGGGTCGAAGAGACCCAGTACTTC. The genes are TRBV19 and TRBJ2-5; D might be TRBD1 (5 bases). Germline V gene data show CDR1 as LNHDA and CDR2 as SQIVND (reference sequence). V lost 3 bases, J lost 3 bases, and 14 bases lay in between. CDR3 length: 15 amino acids.

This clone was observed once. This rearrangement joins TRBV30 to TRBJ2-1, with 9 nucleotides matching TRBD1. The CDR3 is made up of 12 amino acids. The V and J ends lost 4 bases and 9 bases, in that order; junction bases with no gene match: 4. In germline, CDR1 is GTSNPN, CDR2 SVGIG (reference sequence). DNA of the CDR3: TGTGCCTGGAACAGGGGGCAGGGTGAGCAGTTCTTC. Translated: CAWNRGQGEQFF.